Listed here is a single T cell receptor (beta chain). Its antigen is currently not known. Base quality data are lacking; no much larger clone is found one base away. TCR CDR3 regions were amplified from genomic DNA by multiplex PCR using the deep immunoSEQ assay. Extracted genomic DNA from each cell subset was distributed evenly across all wells of several immunoSEQ 96-well plates, and each plate was treated as a replicate. For sorted subsets, about 200 ng genomic DNA, equal to tens of thousands of T cell genomes, was loaded into each replicate PCR. Purified libraries were measured with a Qubit 3.0 fluorometer, size-checked on a Bioanalyzer 2100, and measured again with the KAPA Library Quantification kit. Each immunoSEQ 96-well plate was sequenced on its own single-read 150-cycle Illumina NextSeq 550 flow cell. Per the source publication's procedure: Because the immunoSEQ output held only junctional sequences and lacked quality scores, the filtering could not match the filtering applied to full-length reads. Sequences were annotated with PyIR, a Python wrapper for IgBLAST v1.9, and V/J genes and CDR3 were assigned using IMGT germline references. Any read was removed if the V/J assignment was weak (E-value above 1e-6), the CDR3 was missing, or the read contained stop codons, out-of-frame junctions, or ambiguous translated residues. V3J clonotypes were defined as sequences sharing an identical inferred V gene, J gene, and CDR3 amino acid sequence. Percentage overlap between repertoires was computed as shared unique clonotypes divided by the size of the smaller repertoire. RTK rarefaction, the Chao1 estimator, and Recon v2.1 estimates of unobserved clonotypes were used to assess repertoire richness. Generation probabilities for all TCRbeta clonotypes obtained by the gDNA method from four donors were computed using OLGA. Not all clones reach the TCRdb copy of this immuneACCESS table, which keeps in-frame sequences only. Checked studies attribute under half of the gap to unresolved V genes and leave the rest unexplained. V, J and clone size derive from that table, while D and trimming were established from the DNA sequence. Counted in this sample were 600,000 or so clones; about 95% of them appeared once. Jointly, the top ten make up about 0.11% of the sample.

CDR1 SQVTM and CDR2 ANQGSEA were looked up in the germline V gene. Inclusive of the bounding cysteine and phenylalanine, the CDR3 is 14 residues long. Only the CDR3 DNA stays, 42 bases, in frame from base 1. The V end loses 4 bases and the J end loses 5 bases, and a stretch of 15 bases separates them. This sample was taken from a study of shared clonotypes between healthy human individuals (dated by TCRdb to the early 2020s). With regard to the full study: A few men and a couple of women, aged 18 to 49 years, made up the cohort. Per donor, three plates each were used for CD4 naive and CD4 memory, two for CD8 naive, and one for CD8 memory. The study deeply sequenced blood TCR repertoires of roughly five healthy adults to estimate repertoire size and the extent of clonotype sharing between individuals. To increase sequencing depth and limit assay-specific biases, TCR repertoire library preparation and sequencing were carried out by different laboratories using diverse techniques. Between about 0.9 and 9 billion PBMCs per donor were obtained by leukapheresis.

On the study overall, not on this receptor specifically: Only blood was sampled, and tissue TCR repertoires likely differ from those in blood. Higher generation probabilities were observed for clonotypes shared by all four sorted-subset donors than for non-shared clonotypes. Naive subsets generally had larger estimated clonotype richness than memory subsets. Rarefaction of sorted-subset datasets indicated incomplete sequencing despite the large sequencing depth. The genetic and exposure-history diversity represented was limited by the small number of donors. When several donors were compared, the shared fraction of clonotypes was around 5% for naive CD4, around 3.6% for naive CD8, 2% to 2.5% for memory CD4, and 0.35% to 0.4% for memory CD8. Pairwise subsampling indicated that sequencing depth was expected to affect the degree of clonotype sharing among donors.

CD8 naive samples were obtained by positive selection for CCR7 among CD45RO-negative cells, yielding a CD45RA+CCR7+ population from which TemRA cells were excluded. The donors were healthy, HIV-negative adults who had no recently reported acute infections or vaccinations. Only Caucasian adults living in Nashville, Tennessee, USA were represented among the donors. After blood collection by leukapheresis, PBMCs were isolated using Ficoll-Histopaque density gradient centrifugation and then cryopreserved in the vapor phase of liquid nitrogen. Analytical flow cytometry was used to check the purity and quantity of each magnetically sorted T cell population. Genomic DNA was isolated from each sorted fraction and quantified by UV absorbance on a Nanodrop 2000c.

The sequenced material came from naive CD8+ T cells sorted from blood. The cell subset or site label here, explained by the study, means: CD45RA+CCR7+. The receptor was derived from a woman in her 30s in good health. The rearranged chain carries TRBV29-1 and TRBJ1-3; TRBD1 is a possible D gene, resting on 5 matching bases. The CDR3 region reads CSVVYPGARNTIYF. The nucleotide sequence is TGCAGCGTTGTATATCCTGGGGCCCGAAACACCATATATTTT.